The 12 T cell receptor beta chains listed next were all sequenced from one sample in a study of graft-versus-host responses after intestinal transplantation. TCRdb's copy holds only in-frame clones and misses some; the assay was immunoSEQ multiplex PCR. The sample contains more than 80,000 clones, roughly 91% of which appear only once. No antigen is known for these receptors. Sequencing was performed on unstimulated CD4+ T cells sorted from spleen or lymph node cells, taken before intestinal transplant. These receptors came from a human donor who received an intestinal transplant.

V is TRBV5-8 and J is TRBJ2-1; D not resolved. This CDR3 region has 12 residues. The V end lost 6 bases, the J end lost 8 bases, and 12 bases lay between the germline ends. Germline lookup yields CDR1 SGHTS and CDR2 YDEGEE. The CDR3 sequence: CASTPSSDEQFF. The CDR3 bases are TGTGCCAGCACCCCCTCCTCCGATGAGCAGTTCTTC.

The chain is built from TRBV7-9 and TRBJ2-1, with 11 bases aligning to TRBD2. CDR1 SEHNR and CDR2 FQNEAQ come from the germline V gene (reference sequence). This CDR3 is 18 amino acids long. J lost 1 base, V lost 3 bases, and 8 bases had no gene match. The DNA of the CDR3 is TGTGCCAGCAGCTTTCCCGCTAGCGGGGGGTGGTCCTACAATGAGCAGTTCTTC. Protein product: CASSFPASGGWSYNEQFF.

A few counts support this clone. This rearrangement joins TRBV7-2 to TRBJ2-3; D gene unclear. Trimming removed 3 bases from V and 2 bases from J, with 6 bases in between. The germline CDR1 and CDR2 sequences are SGHTA and FQGNSA. The CDR3 covers 13 residues. The CDR3 nucleotides read TGTGCCAGCAGCTTGCGGCCCACAGATACGCAGTATTTT. This gives the protein CASSLRPTDTQYF.

This clone was counted once. V and J are TRBV18 and TRBJ1-1; possible D gene TRBD1, 6 bases. The CDR3 has 15 amino acids. Trimming took off 3 bases at V and 0 bases at J, with 11 bases between the two ends. From germline, CDR1 is KGHSH and CDR2 LQKENI. The CDR3 sequence: CASSPQGIVNTEAFF. CDR3 DNA: TGTGCCAGCTCACCCCAGGGGATTGTGAACACTGAAGCTTTCTTT.

This rearrangement joins TRBV10-2 to TRBJ2-7, with D possibly matching TRBD2 (5 bases). V was pared by 0 bases and J by 3 bases, with 9 bases between. The CDR3 has 14 amino acids. Germline values: CDR1 WSHSY, CDR2 SAAADI. The CDR3 sequence: CASSESGMIYEQYF. CDR3 sequence (DNA): TGCGCCAGCAGTGAGTCCGGGATGATCTACGAGCAGTACTTC.

In nucleotides, the CDR3 is TGTGCCAGCAGTCTACAGGGTTACGAGCAGTACTTC. This encodes CASSLQGYEQYF. The chain is built from TRBV2 and TRBJ2-7, with D tentatively TRBD1 (6 bases). CDR3 length: 12 amino acids. Trimming took 5 bases from V and 4 from J, leaving 9 bases between them. Germline values: CDR1 SNHLY, CDR2 FYNNEI.

This sequence joins TRBV5-1 and TRBJ2-2, with 15 nucleotides matching TRBD2. The CDR3 runs 18 residues. V dropped 4 bases and J dropped 4; count of bases not matched to a gene: 8. Germline V CDR1 and CDR2: SGHRS, YFSETQ. The DNA of the CDR3 is TGCGCCAGCAGCCCGGGACTAGCGGGAGGTTCGGGCACCGGGGAGCTGTTTTTT. Protein sequence: CASSPGLAGGSGTGELFF.

The rearrangement joins TRBV2 to TRBJ2-3, with no clear D. The CDR3 extends over 14 amino acids. The V gene lost 4 bases and the J gene lost 3 bases, with 11 bases spanning the gap. In germline, CDR1 is SNHLY, CDR2 FYNNEI. In nucleotides, the CDR3 is TGTGCCAGCAGTGGCCTAGTTATTACAGATACGCAGTATTTT. This gives the protein CASSGLVITDTQYF.

The CDR3 reads CASGPIKAGGHEQYF. CDR3 bases: TGTGCCAGCGGTCCGATAAAAGCGGGAGGCCACGAGCAGTACTTC. This sequence joins TRBV28 and TRBJ2-7; 9 bases line up with TRBD2. Germline V gene lookup returns CDR1 MDHEN and CDR2 SYDVKM. CDR3 length: 15 residues. Losses at the gene ends were 8 bases for V and 5 bases for J; bases not matched to a gene: 13.

This rearrangement joins TRBV6-1 to TRBJ1-6; D is undetermined. The CDR3 has 13 amino acids. CDR1 MNHNS and CDR2 SASEGT come from the germline V gene. The V gene lost 4 bases and the J gene lost 6 bases, with 7 bases spanning the gap. The CDR3 reads CASSASGNSPLHF. The CDR3, as DNA: TGTGCCAGCAGTGCCTCGGGTAATTCACCCCTCCACTTT.

The chain employs TRBV2 and TRBJ2-7, with D perhaps matching TRBD2 (6 bases). The CDR3 extends over 17 amino acids. V dropped 2 bases and J dropped 2 bases, with 19 bases sitting between them. Germline V lookup: CDR1 SNHLY, CDR2 FYNNEI. The CDR3 is CASSESQLALHPYEQYF. The CDR3 DNA sequence: TGTGCCAGCAGTGAATCCCAGCTAGCGTTACATCCCTACGAGCAGTACTTC.

This clone was counted a few times. The chain employs TRBV15 and TRBJ2-7; D remains ambiguous. This CDR3 region has 12 residues. The germline gives CDR1 LNHNV, CDR2 YYDKDF (reference sequence). Trimming took 1 base from V and 4 from J, leaving 5 bases between them. This CDR3 reads CATSRGTYEQYF. CDR3 coding DNA: TGTGCCACCAGCAGAGGAACATACGAGCAGTACTTC.